This T cell receptor beta chain comes out of a study of blood T cell repertoires in COVID-19. In the study overall: Both acute and convalescent COVID-19 samples were obtained from the United States, Italy and Spain. The analysed material was cDNA or gDNA that came from T cells, B-cell-depleted T cells, or PBMCs.

V was trimmed by 2 bases and J by 5 bases, leaving 6 bases between them. CDR1 and CDR2 (germline): KGHSH, LQKENI. The length of the CDR3 is 13 residues. The sample holds a few counts of this clone. Per the original data handling: Amplified reference gene primers provided the basis for estimating nucleated cell counts. TCRdb's table, derived via immunoSEQ multiplex PCR, lists solely in-frame clones and lacks some. V, J and clone size derive from that table, while D and trimming were established from the DNA sequence. Among under 300,000 clones, 70% to 90% were seen once, and the ten largest hold over 6%.

Material for sequencing was peripheral blood. The TCR was taken from a woman in her 70s with active or convalescent COVID-19. V is TRBV18 and J is TRBJ1-4; tentative D call: TRBD1 (5 bases). The CDR3 sequence is CASSPRTNEKLFF. CDR3 nucleotides: TGTGCCAGCTCACCAAGGACAAATGAAAAACTGTTTTTT.